One and the same sample provided the 24 T cell receptor beta chains below, sequenced in a study of cytomegalovirus exposure and HLA in healthy donors. PCR employed 60 Vbeta and 13 Jbeta primers. Assay: immunoSEQ multiplex PCR; the TCRdb copy retains only in-frame clones and omits some. The sample contains about 160,000 clones, 80% to 90% of which appear only once. The sample consisted of PBMCs. These receptors came from a male donor in good health and CMV-seronegative.

The V and J genes are TRBV7-2 and TRBJ2-5, with 9 bases that match TRBD2. Germline V gene data show CDR1 as SGHTA and CDR2 as FQGNSA. This CDR3 has 19 residues. The J segment lost 1 base and the V segment lost 4 bases, leaving 16 bases of the junction unmatched. The CDR3 nucleotides are TGTGCCAGCAGCTCCCCGCGAGCGGGGGGTCGACGGCGCCAAGAGACCCAGTACTTC. Amino acid sequence: CASSSPRAGGRRRQETQYF.

CDR3 sequence (DNA): TGCAGCACCAGGACAGCGAGCACCGGGGAGCTGTTTTTT. Amino acid sequence: CSTRTASTGELFF. J is TRBJ2-2 and V is TRBV29-1; TRBD1 might be the D (6 bases). The CDR3 spans 13 residues. V shed 8 bases and J shed 4 bases, with 14 bases lying between them. Germline CDR1 is SQVTM and CDR2 is ANQGSEA.

The chain combines TRBV7-2 with TRBJ1-2, with TRBD1 identical over 7 bases. Germline-derived CDR1 and CDR2 are SGHTA and FQGNSA. The ends lost 5 bases at V and 0 bases at J; junction bases unmatched: 9. This CDR3 is built from 16 residues. CDR3 nucleotide sequence: TGTGCCAGCAGCAAGGGGGCGAACCTCCCTAACTATGGCTACACCTTC. It encodes CASSKGANLPNYGYTF.

The chain uses TRBV6-1 and TRBJ2-7; 8 bases are shared with TRBD1. V lost 6 bases and J lost 4; bases outside the gene matches: 11. This CDR3 spans 15 amino acids. The germline CDR1 and CDR2 sequences are MNHNS and SASEGT. This chain's CDR3 is CASRLGQVPQYEQYF. DNA of the CDR3: TGTGCCAGCAGGTTGGGACAGGTCCCCCAATACGAGCAGTACTTC.

This chain joins TRBV7-2 and TRBJ1-1, with TRBD1 matching 8 bases. Trimming removed 2 bases from V and 1 base from J; junction bases left unmatched: 0. This CDR3 is 14 amino acids long. CDR1 is SGHTA, CDR2 FQGNSA, per germline. The CDR3 region is CASSLTGGNTEAFF. Here the CDR3 DNA reads TGTGCCAGCAGCTTAACAGGGGGGAACACTGAAGCTTTCTTT.

V is TRBV19 and J is TRBJ1-5; D perhaps matches TRBD1 (5 bases). Germline loops: CDR1 LNHDA, CDR2 SQIVND (reference sequence). V lost 4 bases, J lost 0 bases, and 13 bases lay in between. CDR3 length: 16 residues. CDR3 residues: CASSRTTDLSNQPQHF. In nucleotides, the CDR3 is TGTGCCAGTAGTAGAACGACAGATCTTAGCAATCAGCCCCAGCATTTT.

The rearrangement uses TRBV7-9 and TRBJ1-4, with a possible D match to TRBD1 (5 bases). The CDR3 is made up of 18 amino acids. CDR1 is SEHNR and CDR2 is FQNEAQ in the germline V gene (reference sequence). Deletions cut 5 bases from V and 0 bases from J, with 19 bases between. The CDR3 is CASSNTDSSLSTNEKLFF. The CDR3 DNA sequence: TGTGCCAGCAGCAATACAGACAGCTCTCTCTCAACTAATGAAAAACTGTTTTTT.

This clone appeared a single time. The rearrangement joins TRBV27 to TRBJ1-6, with D uncertain. This CDR3 is built from 12 residues. The V and J ends lost 4 bases and 12 bases respectively, with 10 bases between them. Germline CDR1 is MNHEY and CDR2 is SMNVEV (reference sequence). The chain's CDR3 is CASSYNRGPLHF. CDR3 nucleotide sequence: TGTGCCAGCAGTTACAACCGGGGACCCCTCCACTTT.

The CDR3 loop is CSVVRPGDPLEQYF. CDR3 bases: TGCAGCGTTGTTCGTCCAGGGGACCCCTTAGAGCAGTACTTC. This chain joins TRBV29-1 and TRBJ2-7; D possibly corresponds to TRBD1 (6 bases). CDR1 and CDR2 (germline): SQVTM, ANQGSEA. The CDR3 runs 14 residues. Trimming cost V 4 bases and J 7 bases, with 20 bases left between them.

This clone was counted only a few times. The chain joins TRBV13 to TRBJ1-1; D call uncertain. CDR3 length: 13 amino acids. V shed 5 bases and J shed 0 bases, with 7 bases lying between them. Looked up from germline, CDR1 is PRHDT and CDR2 is FYEKMQ (reference sequence). DNA of the CDR3: TGTGCCAGCAGCCGTGACATGAACACTGAAGCTTTCTTT. The encoded protein is CASSRDMNTEAFF.

The chain uses TRBV19 and TRBJ2-2, with 9 bases that match TRBD1. The CDR3 consists of 17 residues. Germline-derived CDR1 and CDR2 are LNHDA and SQIVND (reference sequence). V gave up 8 bases and J gave up 1 base; unmatched junction bases: 11. CDR3 nucleotides: TGTGCCAGTTCGGTGTTCCGGGGACAGGGGAACACCGGGGAGCTGTTTTTT. It translates to CASSVFRGQGNTGELFF.

This chain connects TRBV6-6 to TRBJ2-2; TRBD1 aligns across 8 bases. Unmatched junction bases numbered 9, after V lost 5 bases and J lost 4 bases. This CDR3 has 16 amino acids. Germline values: CDR1 MNHNY, CDR2 SVGAGI (reference sequence). The CDR3 nucleotides read TGTGCCAGCAGTCCCCCCGGACAGGGACGCACCGGGGAGCTGTTTTTT. It yields the protein CASSPPGQGRTGELFF.

The chain has TRBV18 and TRBJ2-7; 12 nucleotides match TRBD2. The V gene end was trimmed by 1 base and the J gene end by 2 bases; junction bases not matched to a gene: 3. The CDR3 contains 16 residues. Germline assignment: CDR1 KGHSH and CDR2 LQKENI. As DNA, the CDR3 is TGTGCCAGCTCACCACTACTAGCGGGGGGTGCCTACGAGCAGTACTTC. Its translation: CASSPLLAGGAYEQYF. The variable domain in full, with the rest retrieved from reference TRBV18 and TRBJ2-7, is NAGVMQNPRHLVRRRGQEARLRCSPMKGHSHVYWYRQLPEEGLKFMVYLQKENIIDESGMPKERFSAEFPKEGPSILRIQQVVRGDSAAYFCASSPLLAGGAYEQYFGPGTRLTVT.

The chain combines TRBV7-3 with TRBJ1-4, with TRBD1 matching over 7 bases. Germline V gives CDR1 SGHTA, CDR2 FQGTGA. V shed 5 bases and J 6 bases; nucleotides not matched to a gene: 9. There are 15 residues in the CDR3. The CDR3 reads CASSPTGTADEKLFF. CDR3 nucleotides: TGTGCCAGCAGCCCAACCGGGACAGCCGATGAAAAACTGTTTTTT.

The genes are TRBV27 and TRBJ1-2; D is unresolved. V dropped 3 bases and J dropped 0 bases, with 8 bases sitting between them. CDR3 length equals 14 residues. Germline values: CDR1 MNHEY, CDR2 SMNVEV (reference sequence). The DNA of the CDR3 is TGTGCCAGCAGTTTCCAACCAGCTAACTATGGCTACACCTTC. It encodes CASSFQPANYGYTF.

The chain joins TRBV27 to TRBJ2-5; 9 bases align to TRBD1. The CDR3 has 14 residues. The V gene end was trimmed by 8 bases and the J gene end by 2 bases; junction bases not matched to a gene: 6. Per germline, CDR1 MNHEY and CDR2 SMNVEV (reference sequence). In nucleotides, the CDR3 is TGTGCCAGCGGGGGACAGGGTCGGCAAGAGACCCAGTACTTC. It yields the protein CASGGQGRQETQYF.

The chain recombines TRBV7-2 with TRBJ2-7; 9 positions match TRBD1. Losses at the gene ends were 5 bases for V and 6 bases for J; bases not matched to a gene: 8. Germline lookup yields CDR1 SGHTA and CDR2 FQGNSA. CDR3 length: 14 residues. Written as DNA, the CDR3 is TGTGCCAGCAGCAGCCGGGACAGGGTTACCGAGCAGTACTTC. The encoded protein is CASSSRDRVTEQYF.

CDR3 residues: CASSLLAGLAGVSTGELFF. The CDR3 DNA reads as TGTGCCAGCAGTTTATTGGCCGGACTAGCGGGAGTGAGTACCGGGGAGCTGTTTTTT. The chain couples TRBV28 to TRBJ2-2; the match to TRBD2 covers 13 bases. Germline V gives CDR1 MDHEN, CDR2 SYDVKM. After removal of 1 base from V and 5 bases from J, the junction contained 10 bases not matched to a gene. CDR3 length equals 19 residues.

J is TRBJ2-7 and V is TRBV7-2; 9 positions match TRBD1. Germline CDR1 reads SGHTA; CDR2 reads FQGNSA. The CDR3 length is 17 residues. The V gene end was trimmed by 3 bases and the J gene end by 1 base; junction bases not matched to a gene: 10. The CDR3 here is CASSFGTGYRFSYEQYF. The CDR3 coding sequence is TGTGCCAGCAGCTTCGGGACAGGGTATCGCTTTTCCTACGAGCAGTACTTC.

J is TRBJ1-1 and V is TRBV9; possibly TRBD1 for D (5 bases). The CDR3 loop spans 14 amino acids. With 0 bases removed from V and 4 bases from J, the gap between germline ends came to 10 bases. CDR1 is SGDLS, CDR2 YYNGEE, per germline. The CDR3 reads CASSVDGRGTEAFF. CDR3 bases: TGTGCCAGCAGCGTAGACGGGAGGGGCACTGAAGCTTTCTTT.

The chain recombines TRBV5-4 with TRBJ1-1; TRBD1 is a possible D gene (6 bases). V lost 4 bases to trimming and J lost 1 base, with 11 bases between them. CDR3 length: 14 amino acids. Germline V lookup: CDR1 SGHNT, CDR2 YYREEE (reference sequence). This CDR3 is CASSKNRENTEAFF. CDR3 DNA sequence: TGTGCCAGCAGCAAAAACAGGGAGAACACTGAAGCTTTCTTT.

This clone turned up a few times. The CDR3 bases are TGTGCCAGCAGCTTTCCCTCAACGGGTACTGGAAACACCATATATTTT. It translates to CASSFPSTGTGNTIYF. The gene calls are TRBV5-4 and TRBJ1-3; D call uncertain. This CDR3 is 16 amino acids long. Per germline, CDR1 SGHNT and CDR2 YYREEE (reference sequence). V lost 2 bases and J 2 bases, leaving 14 bases between the germline ends.

The sample holds a few counts of this clone. The gene calls are TRBV7-2 and TRBJ2-2, with TRBD1 matching 8 bases. Germline trimming cut 0 bases from V and 2 bases from J; bases unmatched to any gene: 5. The CDR3 is made up of 17 amino acids. Germline CDR1 and CDR2: SGHTA and FQGNSA. CDR3 region: CASSLARQGLNTGELFF. CDR3 nucleotide sequence: TGTGCCAGCAGCTTAGCCCGACAGGGGTTAAACACCGGGGAGCTGTTTTTT.

Only a few counts were recorded for this clone. V usage is TRBV2 and J usage is TRBJ2-2; TRBD1 matches at 8 bases. Germline CDR1 and CDR2: SNHLY and FYNNEI. V lost 6 bases to trimming and J lost 4 bases; unmatched junction nucleotides: 7. The CDR3 extends over 15 amino acids. The CDR3 is CASRTPRGRTGELFF. The CDR3 coding sequence is TGTGCCAGCAGGACCCCCAGGGGGCGCACCGGGGAGCTGTTTTTT.